The 22 T cell receptor beta chains reported below all come from one sample, sequenced in a study of tissue T cells after allogeneic stem cell transplantation. Indicated time point: mouse harvest day 14 after allogeneic transplant. Each mouse received 10^7 T-cell-depleted marrow cells plus 10^6 splenic CD5+ T cells by tail vein. The table came from immunoSEQ multiplex PCR; TCRdb's copy has only in-frame clones and leaves some out. The sample carries around 620 clones, over 45% recorded once. The sample consisted of liver tissue. Every receptor here comes from a female BALB/c mouse given C57BL/6 T cells with graft-versus-host disease after an allogeneic hematopoietic cell transplant.

This clone qualifies as hyperexpanded. Gene names refer to mouse genes. The observed sequence ends 1 residue before the CDR3 terminus, with the missing tail filled in from the germline J gene. The chain has TRBV15 and TRBJ2-7; the D gene is possibly TRBD2 (6 bases). The CDR3 covers 13 residues. CDR1 and CDR2 (germline): SGHND, FRSKSL. Trimming removed 3 bases from V and 4 bases from J, with 10 bases in between. Incomplete CDR3 DNA: TGTGCCAGCAGTTTTGGCTGGGGTTATGAACAGTAC. Protein sequence: CASSFGWGYEQY. The complete CDR3 protein is CASSFGWGYEQYF. Full variable domain (missing parts from reference TRBV15 and TRBJ2-7): DAGVTQTPRHEVAEKGQTIILKCEPVSGHNDLFWYRQTKIQGLELLSYFRSKSLMEDGGAFKDRFKAEMLNSSFSTLKIQPTEPKDSAVYLCASSFGWGYEQYFGPGTRLTVL.

Of note for this clone: These gene names are mouse names. Sequencing ends 1 residue short of the CDR3 end; the germline J gene provides the rest. The chain recombines TRBV12-2 with TRBJ2-3; no firm D call. V was cut by 4 bases and J by 1 base, with 8 bases left in between. This CDR3 has 13 amino acids. CDR1 is SGHLS and CDR2 is HYDKME in the germline V gene. Incomplete CDR3 DNA: TGTGCCAGCTCCCCCGGGGGTGCAGAAACGCTGTAT. Its protein product is CASSPGGAETLY. The whole CDR3 protein reads CASSPGGAETLYF.

This clone was detected only a few times. Gene names and germline refer to mouse. The CDR3 goes on 1 residue after the read ends, and that part is filled in from the germline J gene. The V and J genes are TRBV5 and TRBJ2-3, with a weak D call TRBD2 (6 bases). Per the germline V gene, CDR1 is LGHNA and CDR2 is YNLKQL (reference sequence). This CDR3 region has 14 residues. Trimming shortened V by 4 bases and J by 0 bases, and 8 bases separated the two germline ends. The part of the CDR3 DNA that was read is TGTGCCAGCAGCCCGGGGACTAGTGCAGAAACGCTGTAT. It specifies CASSPGTSAETLY. The full CDR3 sequence reads CASSPGTSAETLYF.

As to this clone: Genes and germline come from the mouse. The read terminates 1 residue before the CDR3 end, so the remaining end is supplied by the germline J gene. J is TRBJ2-7 and V is TRBV26; maybe TRBD1 (6 bases). V was shortened by 3 bases and J by 1 base, with 7 bases between the two germline ends. The germline V gene encodes CDR1 KGHPV and CDR2 FQNQEV (reference sequence). The CDR3 sequence is 13 residues long. The CDR3 DNA, read in part, is TGTGCCAGCAGTCTAGGGGGATCCTATGAACAGTAC. This translates into CASSLGGSYEQY. The whole CDR3 sequence reads CASSLGGSYEQYF.

This clone was observed a few times. Germline and genes here are mouse. The read ends 1 residue shy of where the CDR3 ends; the end is completed using the germline J gene. This rearrangement joins TRBV12-2 to TRBJ2-3, with TRBD2 matching over 9 bases. Germline loops: CDR1 SGHLS, CDR2 HYDKME. J lost 3 bases, V lost 4 bases, and 7 bases had no gene match. This CDR3 has 15 amino acids. CDR3 protein: CASSRSGTGAETLYF. Incomplete CDR3 DNA: TGTGCCAGCTCCCGTTCCGGGACTGGGGCAGAAACGCTGTAT.

Comment on this clone: The gene names given are mouse names. The read gets to within 1 residue of the CDR3 end, and the germline J gene fills in the rest. The genes are TRBV23 and TRBJ1-3. This CDR3 spans 15 amino acids. Germline V gene lookup returns CDR1 KGHTA and CDR2 FQNQQP. CDR3 DNA (partial): TGCTCCAGCAGTCCTTCCGGGCATTCTGGAAATACGCTCTAT. It is translated as CSSSPSGHSGNTLY. The entire CDR3 sequence reads CSSSPSGHSGNTLYF.

Regarding this clone: Gene names and germline match the mouse. Read sequence stops 1 residue before the CDR3 end, and the germline J gene provides the missing end. The V call is TRBV5, the J call TRBJ2-3; the D gene is possibly TRBD2 (7 bases). In germline, CDR1 is LGHNA, CDR2 YNLKQL (reference sequence). V gave up 0 bases and J gave up 0 bases, with 10 bases separating them. The CDR3 is made up of 16 amino acids. The CDR3 region is CASSQERGGSAETLYF. The CDR3 DNA, read in part, is TGTGCCAGCAGCCAAGAGAGGGGGGGTAGTGCAGAAACGCTGTAT.

On this clone: Here the gene names and germline are mouse. The read ends 1 residue shy of where the CDR3 ends; the end is completed using the germline J gene. The V gene is TRBV19, the J gene TRBJ2-3, with TRBD2 matching over 9 bases. Unmatched junction bases numbered 6, after V lost 4 bases and J lost 0 bases. The CDR3 extends over 16 amino acids. The V gene's germline CDR1 is FNHDT and CDR2 SITEND (reference sequence). CDR3: CASSQDWGLSAETLYF. CDR3 DNA, as far as it was read: TGTGCCAGCAGTCAAGACTGGGGGCTTAGTGCAGAAACGCTGTAT.

As to this clone: Gene and germline names: mouse. The sequenced fragment ends 1 residue before the CDR3 boundary, so the rest is inferred from the germline J gene. This chain connects TRBV16 to TRBJ2-5; 8 nucleotides match TRBD2. The germline V gene encodes CDR1 SGHSA and CDR2 FRNQAP. Losses at the gene ends were 0 bases for V and 8 bases for J; bases not matched to a gene: 7. The CDR3 length is 15 residues. The CDR3 sequence is CASSLEGGAQVTQYF. The sequenced CDR3 bases are TGTGCAAGCAGCTTAGAGGGGGGGGCGCAGGTCACCCAGTAC. The entire variable domain, with the rest obtained from reference TRBV16 and TRBJ2-5, is as follows: NAGVIQTPRHKVTGKGQEATLWCEPISGHSAVFWYRQTIVQGLEFLTYFRNQAPIDDSGMPKERFSAQMPNQSHSTLKIQSTQPQDSAVYLCASSLEGGAQVTQYFGPGTRLLVL.

A remark on this clone: Gene names denote mouse genes. The read stops 1 residue short of the end of the CDR3; the missing end is completed from the germline J gene. The rearrangement joins TRBV19 to TRBJ1-1; a weak D match, TRBD1 (6 bases). The germline V gene has CDR1 FNHDT and CDR2 SITEND (reference sequence). This CDR3 has 14 amino acids. Trimming cost V 0 bases and J 0 bases, with 6 bases left between them. CDR3 DNA (partial): TGTGCCAGCAGTATAGGGACAGCAAACACAGAAGTCTTC. Its protein product is CASSIGTANTEVF. In full, the CDR3 reads CASSIGTANTEVFF.

As to this clone: Germline and genes: mouse. The read gets to within 1 residue of the CDR3 end, and the germline J gene fills in the rest. This rearrangement joins TRBV20 to TRBJ2-3, with D possibly TRBD1 on 5 matching bases. Germline-derived CDR1 and CDR2 are GFQATS and STVNSAI. Between the trimmed V and J ends, which lost 0 bases and 1 base, there was a span of 8 bases. The CDR3 extends over 14 amino acids. CDR3 bases read: TGTGGTGCTAGGGAGAGGGGAGGTGCAGAAACGCTGTAT. Protein product: CGARERGGAETLY. The whole CDR3 is CGARERGGAETLYF.

This clone was recorded only once. Germline and genes here are mouse. The read falls 1 residue short of the CDR3 end, and the missing part is taken from the germline J gene. The chain has TRBV26 and TRBJ1-2; maybe TRBD1 (6 bases). V was trimmed by 8 bases and J by 0 bases, leaving 10 bases between them. CDR3 size: 13 residues. The germline V gene encodes CDR1 KGHPV and CDR2 FQNQEV (reference sequence). The CDR3 bases that were read are TGTGCCAGCGCGACAGGAGCAAACTCCGACTACACC. Amino acid sequence: CASATGANSDYT. The entire CDR3 protein is CASATGANSDYTF.

This clone was seen more than once but under ten times. The gene names here belong to mouse. The CDR3 region is CASSSGTGYAEQFF. Incomplete CDR3 DNA: TGTGCTAGCAGTTCCGGGACAGGGTATGCTGAGCAGTTC. This chain uses TRBV29 with TRBJ2-1, with 9 bases lining up with TRBD1. The sequenced fragment ends 1 residue before the CDR3 boundary, so the rest is inferred from the germline J gene. With 4 bases clipped from V and 4 bases from J, the junction kept 2 bases outside the gene matches. CDR3 size: 14 residues. Germline assignment: CDR1 MSHET and CDR2 SYDVDS.

Comment on this clone: Gene names and germline refer to mouse. The read finishes 1 residue shy of the CDR3 end, and the germline J gene is used to complete it. The chain is built from TRBV31 and TRBJ1-4; tentative D call: TRBD1 (6 bases). The CDR3 spans 15 residues. CDR1 is GKSSPN and CDR2 is SITVG in the germline V gene. The germline V and J ends were trimmed by 0 bases and 3 bases, with 11 bases remaining between them. The CDR3: CAWSLGQRTNERLFF. The CDR3 DNA, read in part, is TGTGCCTGGAGTCTAGGACAGAGGACCAACGAAAGATTATTT.

As regards this clone: Germline and genes here are mouse. CDR3 bases read: TGTGCCAGCTCTCTCTGGGGAGCAAACACCGGGCAGCTCTAC. Amino acid sequence: CASSLWGANTGQLY. The whole CDR3 region reads CASSLWGANTGQLYF. The V and J genes are TRBV12-2 and TRBJ2-2; perhaps TRBD2 as D (5 bases). Read coverage stops 1 residue before the CDR3 terminus; the germline J gene supplies the remainder. This CDR3 region has 15 residues. The germline CDR1 and CDR2 sequences are SGHLS and HYDKME. The germline V and J ends were trimmed by 0 bases and 0 bases, with 7 bases remaining between them.

On this clone: Genes and germline come from the mouse. The read terminates 1 residue before the CDR3 end, so the remaining end is supplied by the germline J gene. The chain is built from TRBV15 and TRBJ1-1; no clear D. V shed 2 bases and J shed 1 base, with 5 bases lying between them. Germline V gene sequence: CDR1 SGHND, CDR2 FRSKSL. The CDR3 extends over 13 amino acids. The CDR3 bases that were read are TGTGCCAGCAGTTTACTGGGAAACACAGAAGTCTTC. This sequence encodes CASSLLGNTEVF. The entire CDR3 is CASSLLGNTEVFF.

As regards this clone: Gene names and germline match the mouse. The DNA ends 1 residue before the CDR3 does, and the rest of the CDR3 is filled in from the germline J gene. This chain uses TRBV12-1 with TRBJ2-1; 8 bases match TRBD2. Germline assignment: CDR1 SGHSN and CDR2 HYEKVE. The CDR3 length is 15 residues. The V and J ends lost 1 base and 0 bases, in that order; junction bases with no gene match: 1. The CDR3 sequence is CASSLTGGNYAEQFF. CDR3 DNA, as far as it was read: TGTGCCAGCTCTCTTACTGGGGGTAACTATGCTGAGCAGTTC.

As for this clone: These gene names are mouse names. The CDR3 end falls 1 residue outside the read, so it is completed with the germline J gene. J is TRBJ2-7 and V is TRBV2; 7 nucleotides agree with TRBD1. The CDR3 totals 14 residues. Germline V gene lookup returns CDR1 LGHNA and CDR2 YSYQKL. With V trimmed by 4 bases and J by 0 bases, 3 bases remained unmatched. The DNA read from the CDR3 is TGTGCCAGCAGCCCGACAGGGAGCTCCTATGAACAGTAC. This codes for CASSPTGSSYEQY. The complete CDR3 reads CASSPTGSSYEQYF.

This clone came up a few times. Genes and germline come from the mouse. The sequenced fragment ends 1 residue before the CDR3 boundary, so the rest is inferred from the germline J gene. This chain uses TRBV29 with TRBJ2-7, with D possibly matching TRBD1 (5 bases). Between the trimmed V and J ends, which lost 0 bases and 4 bases, there was a span of 7 bases. CDR1 is MSHET, CDR2 SYDVDS, per germline. The CDR3 is 13 residues long. The CDR3 protein is CASSLSDRYEQYF. CDR3 DNA, as far as it was read: TGTGCTAGCAGTTTATCCGACAGATATGAACAGTAC.

Worth noting for this clone: These gene names are mouse names. Sequencing ends 1 residue short of the CDR3 end; the germline J gene provides the rest. J is TRBJ2-1 and V is TRBV2; 13 nucleotides align to TRBD2. Looked up from germline, CDR1 is LGHNA and CDR2 is YSYQKL. V trimming: 5 bases; J trimming: 7 bases; junction bases outside the gene matches: 8. This CDR3 contains 16 residues. The CDR3 sequence: CASSFGLGGRGAEQFF. The CDR3 bases that were read are TGTGCCAGCAGCTTCGGACTGGGGGGGCGCGGAGCTGAGCAGTTC.

Regarding this clone: Gene names are the mouse ones. The read falls 1 residue short of the CDR3 end, and the missing part is taken from the germline J gene. This chain joins TRBV13-3 and TRBJ2-1, with 11 bases matching TRBD2. J gave up 2 bases and V 2 bases, and 3 bases lay outside the gene matches. In germline, CDR1 is NNHDY, CDR2 SYVADS. This CDR3 contains 16 residues. Incomplete CDR3 DNA: TGTGCCAGCAGTGACGTGACTGGGGGGGACTATGCTGAGCAGTTC. It codes for CASSDVTGGDYAEQF. The complete CDR3 protein is CASSDVTGGDYAEQFF.

Turning to this clone: Gene names are mouse gene names. The read comes to an end 1 residue before the CDR3 does, leaving the germline J gene to fill in the end. J is TRBJ1-6 and V is TRBV2; 10 bases align to TRBD1. TRBJ1-6 is an ORF; its function is uncertain. Trimming removed 0 bases from V and 8 bases from J; junction bases left unmatched: 4. Germline V gene data show CDR1 as LGHNA and CDR2 as YSYQKL. The CDR3 sequence is 16 residues long. The sequenced CDR3 bases are TGTGCCAGCAGCCAAGAAGTGGGACAGGGGTATTCGCCCCTCTAC. Translated: CASSQEVGQGYSPLY. The entire CDR3 is CASSQEVGQGYSPLYF.